What follows describes a single TCR beta chain. Profiled with immunoSEQ multiplex PCR; TCRdb holds only in-frame clones, not every one. The sample lists fewer than 60,000 clones; 79% were seen once. These data are taken from a study of blood T cell repertoires in COVID-19. Study as a whole: Sample material is recorded as cDNA or gDNA derived from T cells, B-cell-depleted T cells, or PBMCs.

Trimming took 3 bases from V and 3 from J, leaving 12 bases between them. The CDR3 extends over 14 amino acids. Germline CDR1 is LNHDA and CDR2 is SQIVND (reference sequence). Sequenced: peripheral blood. The origin of this receptor is a man between 65 and 79 years old with acute or convalescent COVID-19. The gene calls are TRBV19 and TRBJ2-7, with D unclear. This chain's CDR3 is CASSISAESYEQYF. The CDR3 DNA sequence: TGTGCCAGTAGTATTTCGGCGGAAAGCTACGAGCAGTACTTC.